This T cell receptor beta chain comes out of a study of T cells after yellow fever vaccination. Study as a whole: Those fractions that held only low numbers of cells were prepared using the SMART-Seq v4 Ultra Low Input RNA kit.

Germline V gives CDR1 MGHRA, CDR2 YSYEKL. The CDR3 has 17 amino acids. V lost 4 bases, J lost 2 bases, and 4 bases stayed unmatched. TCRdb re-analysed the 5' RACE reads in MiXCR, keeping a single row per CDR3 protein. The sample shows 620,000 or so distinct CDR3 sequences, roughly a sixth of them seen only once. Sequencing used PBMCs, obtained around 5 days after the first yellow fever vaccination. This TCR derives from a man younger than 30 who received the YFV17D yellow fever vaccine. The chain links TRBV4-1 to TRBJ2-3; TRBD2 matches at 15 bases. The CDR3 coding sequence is TGCGCCAGCAGCCCGGGACTAGCGGGGGGCTTCACAGATACGCAGTATTTT. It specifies CASSPGLAGGFTDTQYF.